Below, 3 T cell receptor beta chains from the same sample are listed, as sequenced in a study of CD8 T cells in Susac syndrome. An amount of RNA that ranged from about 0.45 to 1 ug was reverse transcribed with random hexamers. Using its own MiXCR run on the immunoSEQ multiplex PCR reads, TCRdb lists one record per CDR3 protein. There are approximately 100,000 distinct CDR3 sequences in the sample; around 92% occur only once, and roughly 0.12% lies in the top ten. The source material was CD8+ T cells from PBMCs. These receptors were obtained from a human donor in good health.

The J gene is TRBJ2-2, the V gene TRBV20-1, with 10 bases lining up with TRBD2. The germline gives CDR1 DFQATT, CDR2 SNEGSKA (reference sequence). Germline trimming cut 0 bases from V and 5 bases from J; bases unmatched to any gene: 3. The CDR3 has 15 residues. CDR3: CSARDPAGGTGELFF. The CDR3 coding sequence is TGCAGTGCTAGAGATCCAGCGGGGGGGACCGGGGAGCTGTTTTTT.

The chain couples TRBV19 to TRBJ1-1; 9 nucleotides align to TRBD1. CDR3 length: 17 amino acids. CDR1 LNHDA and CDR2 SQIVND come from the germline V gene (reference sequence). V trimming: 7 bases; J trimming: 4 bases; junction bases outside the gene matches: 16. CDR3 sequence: CASIPTQGALVPTEAFF. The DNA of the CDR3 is TGTGCCAGTATCCCCACACAGGGGGCGCTTGTTCCCACTGAAGCTTTCTTT.

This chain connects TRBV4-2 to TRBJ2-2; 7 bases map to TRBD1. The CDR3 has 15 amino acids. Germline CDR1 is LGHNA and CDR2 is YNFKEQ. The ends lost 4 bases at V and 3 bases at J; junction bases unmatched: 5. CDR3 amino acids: CASSRTTGHTGELFF. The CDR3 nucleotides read TGTGCCAGCAGCCGCACGACAGGGCACACCGGGGAGCTGTTTTTT.